These T cell receptor beta chains were read from a single sample in a study of identical twins. Via MiXCR, TCRdb re-called the 5' RACE reads, giving one row per CDR3 protein. The sample has about 340,000 distinct CDR3 sequences, roughly an eighth seen once. Another study also made use of these data, one on yellow fever vaccine responses in identical twins.

The sequencing sample was made of CD8+ T cells sorted from blood. Receptors were obtained from a young woman in good health. The CDR3 runs from the conserved cysteine through the conserved F or W. D genes are given only for firm matches. Clone size is not always given. Where it is, it says once, few, many or a class for expanded clones.

j_gene: TRBJ2-7; abundance: .; v_gene: TRBV5-4; d_gene: .; CDR3nt: TGTGCCAGCAGGCCCGGAGAAGCCTACGAGCAGTACTTC; CDR3aa: CASRPGEAYEQYF
j_gene: TRBJ2-6; abundance: few; v_gene: TRBV2; d_gene: .; CDR3nt: TGTGCCAACCTGGACAGAGCCCGCTCTGGGGCCAACGTCCTGACTTTC; CDR3aa: CANLDRARSGANVLTF
j_gene: TRBJ2-7; abundance: many; v_gene: TRBV29-1; d_gene: .; CDR3nt: TGCAGCGTTGAAGTGTTTGGGAGCTCCTACGAGCAGTACTTC; CDR3aa: CSVEVFGSSYEQYF
j_gene: TRBJ2-1; abundance: few; v_gene: TRBV6-1; d_gene: TRBD1; CDR3nt: TGTGCCAGCAAAGAACTGGACAGGGAATACAATGAGCAGTTCTTC; CDR3aa: CASKELDREYNEQFF
j_gene: TRBJ2-7; abundance: .; v_gene: TRBV20-1; d_gene: .; CDR3nt: TGCAGTGCTAGAGACCCGATGCAACAGACCTTCTCCTACGAGCAGTACTTC; CDR3aa: CSARDPMQQTFSYEQYF
j_gene: TRBJ2-5; abundance: .; v_gene: TRBV7-9; d_gene: .; CDR3nt: TGTGCCAGCAGCTTTGGGACTCAAGAGACCCAGTACTTC; CDR3aa: CASSFGTQETQYF
j_gene: TRBJ2-3; abundance: .; v_gene: TRBV6-5; d_gene: .; CDR3nt: TGTGCCAGCAGTTCGAAGGCGTGGGGATCAGATACGCAGTATTTT; CDR3aa: CASSSKAWGSDTQYF
j_gene: TRBJ2-3; abundance: many; v_gene: TRBV6-2/TRBV6-3; d_gene: TRBD2; CDR3nt: TGTGCCAGCAGTTACTCACTAGCGGGAGGCGCAGATACGCAGTATTTT; CDR3aa: CASSYSLAGGADTQYF
j_gene: TRBJ1-4; abundance: few; v_gene: TRBV7-9; d_gene: .; CDR3nt: TGTGCCAGCACCCCCCCCGGACAGTTTGGAGAAAAACTGTTTTTT; CDR3aa: CASTPPGQFGEKLFF
j_gene: TRBJ2-1; abundance: .; v_gene: TRBV5-6; d_gene: .; CDR3nt: TGTGCCAGCAGCTCCACGGCCCATGAGCAGTTCTTC; CDR3aa: CASSSTAHEQFF
j_gene: TRBJ2-4; abundance: .; v_gene: TRBV29-1; d_gene: .; CDR3nt: TGCAGCGTTGTGGGGGTTGGCAAAAACATTCAGTACTTC; CDR3aa: CSVVGVGKNIQYF
j_gene: TRBJ1-1; abundance: few; v_gene: TRBV11-2; d_gene: .; CDR3nt: TGTGCCAGCAGCTTCAGGGTTACTGAAGCTTTCTTT; CDR3aa: CASSFRVTEAFF
j_gene: TRBJ2-1; abundance: .; v_gene: TRBV19; d_gene: .; CDR3nt: TGTGCCAGTAGTATCTTGGTCGGCAGGGCCGATGAGCAGTTCTTC; CDR3aa: CASSILVGRADEQFF
j_gene: TRBJ1-2; abundance: many; v_gene: TRBV12-3/TRBV12-4; d_gene: .; CDR3nt: TGTGCCAGCAGTTTAGTCCCCGCCCCCCCCGGGAACTATGGCTACACCTTC; CDR3aa: CASSLVPAPPGNYGYTF
j_gene: TRBJ2-7; abundance: few; v_gene: TRBV29-1; d_gene: .; CDR3nt: TGCAGCGCGGTGGACTACGAGCAGTACTTC; CDR3aa: CSAVDYEQYF
j_gene: TRBJ2-5; abundance: .; v_gene: TRBV20-1; d_gene: TRBD1; CDR3nt: TGCAGTGCTAGACACGACAGGGAAGAGACCCAGTACTTC; CDR3aa: CSARHDREETQYF
j_gene: TRBJ2-1; abundance: many; v_gene: TRBV7-2; d_gene: .; CDR3nt: TGTGCCAGCAGCGGGATAGGGGGGAGACCCACCTACAATGAGCAGTTCTTC; CDR3aa: CASSGIGGRPTYNEQFF
j_gene: TRBJ1-1; abundance: few; v_gene: TRBV14; d_gene: .; CDR3nt: TGTGCCAGCAGCCAGCTTTTGAACACTGAAGCTTTCTTT; CDR3aa: CASSQLLNTEAFF
j_gene: TRBJ1-6; abundance: many; v_gene: TRBV20-1; d_gene: TRBD1; CDR3nt: TGCAGTGCTCAGTGGGGCAGGGGGGACTCACCCCTCCACTTT; CDR3aa: CSAQWGRGDSPLHF
j_gene: TRBJ2-1; abundance: .; v_gene: TRBV28; d_gene: TRBD1; CDR3nt: TGTGCCAGCAGTTTGGGGACCGGACAGGGGACGTTCTTC; CDR3aa: CASSLGTGQGTFF
j_gene: TRBJ2-7; abundance: .; v_gene: TRBV28; d_gene: TRBD2; CDR3nt: TGTGCCAGCAGTTTTCGGGCGTCTAGCGGGTACGAGCAGTACTTC; CDR3aa: CASSFRASSGYEQYF
j_gene: TRBJ2-5; abundance: .; v_gene: TRBV7-9; d_gene: .; CDR3nt: TGTGCCAGCAGCCCTCGGGGAGAGACCCAGTACTTC; CDR3aa: CASSPRGETQYF
j_gene: TRBJ1-4; abundance: few; v_gene: TRBV2; d_gene: .; CDR3nt: TGTGCCAGCAGGGAGAAGGTTGCAACTAATGAAAAACTGTTTTTT; CDR3aa: CASREKVATNEKLFF
j_gene: TRBJ1-5; abundance: .; v_gene: TRBV10-3; d_gene: .; CDR3nt: TGTGCCAGAAGGGGGGTTTTGGGTCAGCCCCAGCATTTT; CDR3aa: CARRGVLGQPQHF
j_gene: TRBJ2-1; abundance: .; v_gene: TRBV4-1; d_gene: .; CDR3nt: TGCGCCAGCAGCCAAGAGTGGGATGTAAATGAGCAGTTCTTC; CDR3aa: CASSQEWDVNEQFF
j_gene: TRBJ2-4; abundance: .; v_gene: TRBV28; d_gene: .; CDR3nt: TGTGCCAGCAGTTTCCGGGGCAGGGGGGACATTCAGTACTTC; CDR3aa: CASSFRGRGDIQYF
j_gene: TRBJ2-5; abundance: few; v_gene: TRBV12-5; d_gene: .; CDR3nt: TGTGCTAGTGGGGTACCGTACCAAGAGACCCAGTACTTC; CDR3aa: CASGVPYQETQYF
j_gene: TRBJ2-1; abundance: .; v_gene: TRBV9; d_gene: TRBD1; CDR3nt: TGTGCCAGCGGGGGACAGTTCATCCCCCAATACAATGAGCAGTTCTTC; CDR3aa: CASGGQFIPQYNEQFF
j_gene: TRBJ1-1; abundance: few; v_gene: TRBV29-1; d_gene: .; CDR3nt: TGCAGCGTTGAAGGGATTCTTGGAGCTTTCTTT; CDR3aa: CSVEGILGAFF
j_gene: TRBJ1-1; abundance: once; v_gene: TRBV20-1; d_gene: .; CDR3nt: TGCAGTGCTAGGGACACAGCGAACACTGAAGCTTTCTTT; CDR3aa: CSARDTANTEAFF
j_gene: TRBJ2-7; abundance: few; v_gene: TRBV27; d_gene: .; CDR3nt: TGTGCCAGCAGTCCAAGCCTTGCCTACGAGCAGTACTTC; CDR3aa: CASSPSLAYEQYF
j_gene: TRBJ2-2; abundance: many; v_gene: TRBV12-3/TRBV12-4; d_gene: TRBD1; CDR3nt: TGTGCCAGCAGTGCGGGACAGGGAGACACCGGGGAGCTGTTTTTT; CDR3aa: CASSAGQGDTGELFF
j_gene: TRBJ2-7; abundance: few; v_gene: TRBV7-8; d_gene: .; CDR3nt: TGTGCCAGCAGCTCCGTACGGCCCGAACTGTGGGACGAGCAGTACTTC; CDR3aa: CASSSVRPELWDEQYF
j_gene: TRBJ2-1; abundance: .; v_gene: TRBV11-2; d_gene: .; CDR3nt: TGTGCCAGCAGCTTAATGTGGGATGAGCAGTTCTTC; CDR3aa: CASSLMWDEQFF
j_gene: TRBJ2-2; abundance: .; v_gene: TRBV5-1; d_gene: TRBD1; CDR3nt: TGCGCCAGCAGCTTACCGGGACAGGGTGACACCGGGGAGCTGTTTTTT; CDR3aa: CASSLPGQGDTGELFF
j_gene: TRBJ2-3; abundance: .; v_gene: TRBV25-1; d_gene: .; CDR3nt: TGTGCCAGCAGTGACCGGGAGTTGTGGGATACGCAGTATTTT; CDR3aa: CASSDRELWDTQYF
j_gene: TRBJ2-1; abundance: .; v_gene: TRBV12-3/TRBV12-4; d_gene: .; CDR3nt: TGTGCCAGTACTAGCCTGTCCTACAATGAGCAGTTCTTC; CDR3aa: CASTSLSYNEQFF
j_gene: TRBJ2-4; abundance: few; v_gene: TRBV2; d_gene: .; CDR3nt: TGTGCCAGCAGTGAACAGGTCCTAGCCAAAAACATTCAGTACTTC; CDR3aa: CASSEQVLAKNIQYF
j_gene: TRBJ1-3; abundance: .; v_gene: TRBV3-1; d_gene: .; CDR3nt: TGTGCCAGCAGCCAAGATGGGTCAGTTGGAAACACCATATATTTT; CDR3aa: CASSQDGSVGNTIYF
j_gene: TRBJ2-7; abundance: .; v_gene: TRBV10-3; d_gene: TRBD2; CDR3nt: TGTGCCATCAGGGGAGCGGGAGAGGACGAGCAGTACTTC; CDR3aa: CAIRGAGEDEQYF
j_gene: TRBJ1-6; abundance: many; v_gene: TRBV20-1; d_gene: .; CDR3nt: TGCAGTGCTAGAGAGGACAGTAATTCACCCCTCCACTTT; CDR3aa: CSAREDSNSPLHF
j_gene: TRBJ2-1; abundance: few; v_gene: TRBV7-9; d_gene: .; CDR3nt: TGTGCCAGCAGCCTAAGCTTCGGACAGACCTACAATGAGCAGTTCTTC; CDR3aa: CASSLSFGQTYNEQFF